These T cell receptor beta chains were read from a single sample in a study of Ad26.COV2.S vaccination and SARS-CoV-2 variants. Only in-frame clones appear in the TCRdb table, and some are missing; sequencing was by immunoSEQ multiplex PCR. The data hold about 500,000 clones, with about 89% observed a single time. The sample consisted of peripheral blood, taken in a trial of Ad26.COV2.S vaccine versus placebo. The receptors originated from a person between 18 and 60 years old who received the Ad26.COV2.S COVID-19 vaccine or a placebo. Both conserved end residues are part of each CDR3. D genes are given only for firm matches. A row's size may be missing; if present it is once, few, many or a size class.

clone_size j_call d_call v_call cdr3_aa cdr3_nt
. TRBJ1-1 . TRBV4-1 CASRSVNTEAFF TGCGCCAGCCGAAGTGTGAACACTGAAGCTTTCTTT
. TRBJ2-1 TRBD2 TRBV28 CASSFLIAGASYNEQFF TGTGCCAGCAGTTTTTTGATTGCGGGAGCCTCCTACAATGAGCAGTTCTTC
. TRBJ1-5 . TRBV12-3/TRBV12-4 CASRDNRQPQHF TGTGCCAGCAGGGACAACCGTCAGCCCCAGCATTTT
. TRBJ2-1 TRBD2 TRBV11-2 CASSPGRLAGANEQFF TGTGCCAGCAGCCCGGGAAGGCTAGCGGGAGCTAATGAGCAGTTCTTC
. TRBJ1-2 TRBD1 TRBV20-1 CSASDRVNYGYTF TGCAGTGCTAGTGACAGGGTTAACTATGGCTACACCTTC
. TRBJ2-7 TRBD1 TRBV27 CASSKGARNEQYF TGTGCCAGCAGTAAGGGGGCGCGGAACGAGCAGTACTTC
. TRBJ2-1 . TRBV12-5 CASGSGGGLYNEQFF TGTGCTAGTGGTTCTGGGGGGGGGCTATACAATGAGCAGTTCTTC
. TRBJ2-3 . TRBV4-3 CASSQGPRGTDTQYF TGCGCCAGCAGCCAGGGTCCTCGGGGGACAGATACGCAGTATTTT
once TRBJ2-2 TRBD2 TRBV29-1 CSSIAGGSGELFF TGCAGCTCGATAGCGGGAGGATCCGGGGAGCTGTTTTTT
. TRBJ2-2 . TRBV2 CASTRTANTGELFF TGTGCCAGCACTCGAACAGCGAACACCGGGGAGCTGTTTTTT
once TRBJ2-1 . TRBV11-2 CASSFFGNEQFF TGTGCCAGCAGCTTTTTTGGGAATGAGCAGTTCTTC
. TRBJ1-3 . TRBV29-1 CSVTRGGTGNTIYF TGCAGCGTTACCCGGGGGGGCACTGGAAACACCATATATTTT
. TRBJ1-6 TRBD1 TRBV10-3 CAISEDRANSPLHF TGTGCCATCAGTGAGGACAGGGCTAATTCACCCCTCCACTTT
. TRBJ2-7 . TRBV20-1 CSASGPYEQYF TGCAGTGCTAGTGGGCCCTACGAGCAGTACTTC
once TRBJ2-7 TRBD2 TRBV27 CASSSIWSGAHEQYF TGTGCCAGCAGTTCTATCTGGAGCGGGGCCCACGAGCAGTACTTC
few TRBJ1-1 . TRBV6-1 CASSDPRSAFF TGTGCCAGCAGTGACCCCCGATCGGCTTTCTTT
. TRBJ2-3 . TRBV3-1/TRBV3-2 CASSLKTPASTDTQYF TGTGCCAGCAGCCTTAAAACTCCCGCTAGCACAGATACGCAGTATTTT